This T cell receptor (beta chain) was recorded in a study of OX40 agonist ivuxolimab in advanced cancers. The study, taken as a whole, reports: At 0.1 to 3.0 mg/kg, clonal expansion of CD4+ and CD8+ blood T cells had occurred by week 6. Expanded clones belonging to CD8+ T cells outnumbered, on average, those of CD4+.

Note on this clone: Its target is not known.

The assay was immunoSEQ multiplex PCR, and TCRdb's table has in-frame clones only and misses some. Found here are tens of thousands of clones, around 92% of them singletons; the top ten hold about an eighth. Germline values: CDR1 SGDLS, CDR2 YYNGEE. The ends lost 4 bases at V and 3 bases at J; junction bases unmatched: 13. The CDR3 contains 16 residues. This chain joins TRBV9 and TRBJ2-7; 7 bases align to TRBD2. Material: CD4+ or CD8+ T cells sorted from blood, obtained in a trial of the OX40 agonist ivuxolimab. The sequence derives from an adult with an advanced solid tumor such as melanoma, head and neck, liver or kidney cancer. The CDR3 bases are TGTGCCAGCAGCCCCACGGCGGGGGAAGGAGTCTACGAGCAGTACTTC. Protein: CASSPTAGEGVYEQYF.